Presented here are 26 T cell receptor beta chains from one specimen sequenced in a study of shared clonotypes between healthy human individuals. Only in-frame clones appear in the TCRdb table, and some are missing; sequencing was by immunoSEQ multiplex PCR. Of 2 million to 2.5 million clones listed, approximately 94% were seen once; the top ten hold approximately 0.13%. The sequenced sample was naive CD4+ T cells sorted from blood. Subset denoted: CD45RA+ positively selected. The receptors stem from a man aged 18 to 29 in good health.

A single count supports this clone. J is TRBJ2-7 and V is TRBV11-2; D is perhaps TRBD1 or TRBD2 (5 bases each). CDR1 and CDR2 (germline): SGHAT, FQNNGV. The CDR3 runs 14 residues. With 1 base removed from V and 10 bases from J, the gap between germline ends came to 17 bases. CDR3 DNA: TGTGCCAGCAGCTTAGCCCTGGCAGGGACCGCACAGTACTTC. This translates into CASSLALAGTAQYF. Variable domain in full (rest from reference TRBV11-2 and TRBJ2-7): EAGVAQSPRYKIIEKRQSVAFWCNPISGHATLYWYQQILGQGPKLLIQFQNNGVVDDSQLPKDRFSAERLKGVDSTLKIQPAKLEDSAVYLCASSLALAGTAQYFGPGTRLTVT.

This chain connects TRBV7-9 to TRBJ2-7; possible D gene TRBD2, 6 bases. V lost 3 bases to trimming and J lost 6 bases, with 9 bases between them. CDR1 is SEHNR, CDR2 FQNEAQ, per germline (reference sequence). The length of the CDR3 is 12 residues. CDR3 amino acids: CASSLEGTEQYF. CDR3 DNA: TGTGCCAGCAGCTTGGAGGGTACCGAGCAGTACTTC.

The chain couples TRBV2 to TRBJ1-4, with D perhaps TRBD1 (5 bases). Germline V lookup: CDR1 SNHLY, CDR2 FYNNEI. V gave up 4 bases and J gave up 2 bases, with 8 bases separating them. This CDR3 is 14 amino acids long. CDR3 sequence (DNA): TGTGCCAGCAGTGTTGAGGGGACTAATGAAAAACTGTTTTTT. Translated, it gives CASSVEGTNEKLFF.

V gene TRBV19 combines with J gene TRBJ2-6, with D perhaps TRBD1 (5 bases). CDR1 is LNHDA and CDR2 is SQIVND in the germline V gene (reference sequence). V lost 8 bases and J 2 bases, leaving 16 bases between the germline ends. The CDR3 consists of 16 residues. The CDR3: CASDLSYRTGANVLTF. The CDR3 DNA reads TGTGCCAGTGACCTAAGCTACAGGACTGGGGCCAACGTCCTGACTTTC.

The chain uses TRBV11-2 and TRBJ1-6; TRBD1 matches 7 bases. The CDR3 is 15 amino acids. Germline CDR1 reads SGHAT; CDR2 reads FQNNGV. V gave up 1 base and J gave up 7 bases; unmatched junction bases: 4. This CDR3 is CASSLVGGQNSPLHF. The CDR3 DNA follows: TGTGCCAGCAGCTTAGTCGGGGGACAGAATTCACCCCTCCACTTT. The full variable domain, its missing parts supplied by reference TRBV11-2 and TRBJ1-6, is EAGVAQSPRYKIIEKRQSVAFWCNPISGHATLYWYQQILGQGPKLLIQFQNNGVVDDSQLPKDRFSAERLKGVDSTLKIQPAKLEDSAVYLCASSLVGGQNSPLHFGNGTRLTVT.

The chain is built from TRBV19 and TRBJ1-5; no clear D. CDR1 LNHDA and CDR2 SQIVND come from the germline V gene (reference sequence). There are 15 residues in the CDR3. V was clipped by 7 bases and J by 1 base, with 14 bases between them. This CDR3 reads CASTTVGGSNQPQHF. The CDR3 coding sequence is TGTGCCAGTACTACGGTAGGAGGGAGCAATCAGCCCCAGCATTTT.

CDR3 DNA: TGTGCCAGCAGTTTATTGAATGTTGGGGAACAATCACCCCTCCACTTT. Encoded protein: CASSLLNVGEQSPLHF. The rearrangement uses TRBV28 and TRBJ1-6; D unresolved. Germline V gives CDR1 MDHEN, CDR2 SYDVKM. This CDR3 region has 16 residues. Deletions cut 1 base from V and 10 bases from J, with 17 bases between.

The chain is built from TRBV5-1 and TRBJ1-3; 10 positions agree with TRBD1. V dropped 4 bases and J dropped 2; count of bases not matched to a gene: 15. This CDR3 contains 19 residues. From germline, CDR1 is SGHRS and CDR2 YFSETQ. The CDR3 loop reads CASSRGTGDIISPGNTIYF. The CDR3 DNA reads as TGCGCCAGCAGCAGAGGGACAGGGGATATTATTTCCCCTGGAAACACCATATATTTT.

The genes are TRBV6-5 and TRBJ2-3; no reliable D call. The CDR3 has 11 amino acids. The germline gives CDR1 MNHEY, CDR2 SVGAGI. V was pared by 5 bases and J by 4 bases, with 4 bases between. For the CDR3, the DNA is TGTGCCAGCAGTGACGCAGATACGCAGTATTTT. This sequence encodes CASSDADTQYF.

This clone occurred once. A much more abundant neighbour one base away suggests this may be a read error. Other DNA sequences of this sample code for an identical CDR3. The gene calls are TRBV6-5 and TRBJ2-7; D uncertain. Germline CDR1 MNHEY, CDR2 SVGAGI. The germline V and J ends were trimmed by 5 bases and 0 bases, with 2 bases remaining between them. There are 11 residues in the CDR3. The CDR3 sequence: CASSPSYEQYF. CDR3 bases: TGTGCCAGCAGTCCCTCCTACGAGCAGTACTTC.

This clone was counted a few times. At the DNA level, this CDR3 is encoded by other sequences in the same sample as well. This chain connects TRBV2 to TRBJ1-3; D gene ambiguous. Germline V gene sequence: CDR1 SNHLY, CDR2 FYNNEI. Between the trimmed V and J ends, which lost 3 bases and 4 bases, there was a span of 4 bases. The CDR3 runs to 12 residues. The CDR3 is CASSEAGNTIYF. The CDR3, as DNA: TGTGCCAGCAGTGAGGCCGGAAACACCATATATTTT. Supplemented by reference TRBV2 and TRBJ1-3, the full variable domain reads EPEVTQTPSHQVTQMGQEVILRCVPISNHLYFYWYRQILGQKVEFLVSFYNNEISEKSEIFDDQFSVERPDGSNFTLKIRSTKLEDSAMYFCASSEAGNTIYFGEGSWLTVV.

The CDR3 bases are TGTGCCAGCAGTGAATCAAGCGGAGAAGCTTTCTTT. Its protein product is CASSESSGEAFF. This chain joins TRBV2 and TRBJ1-1; D is ambiguous. Trimming left V 2 bases short and J 8 bases short, with 9 bases between. This CDR3 contains 12 residues. Germline CDR1 is SNHLY and CDR2 is FYNNEI.

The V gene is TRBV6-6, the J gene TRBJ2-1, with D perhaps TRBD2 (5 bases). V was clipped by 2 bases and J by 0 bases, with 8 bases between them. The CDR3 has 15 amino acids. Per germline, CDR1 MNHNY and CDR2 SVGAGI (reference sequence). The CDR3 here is CASSYDRGSYNEQFF. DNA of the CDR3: TGTGCCAGCAGTTACGACCGGGGCTCCTACAATGAGCAGTTCTTC.

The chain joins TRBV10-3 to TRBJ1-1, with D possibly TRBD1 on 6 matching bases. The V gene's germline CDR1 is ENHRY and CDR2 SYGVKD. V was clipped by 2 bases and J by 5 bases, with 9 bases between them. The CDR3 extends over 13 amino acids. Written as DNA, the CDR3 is TGTGCCATCAGTGAGGAGAGGGGGACTGAAGCTTTCTTT. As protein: CAISEERGTEAFF.

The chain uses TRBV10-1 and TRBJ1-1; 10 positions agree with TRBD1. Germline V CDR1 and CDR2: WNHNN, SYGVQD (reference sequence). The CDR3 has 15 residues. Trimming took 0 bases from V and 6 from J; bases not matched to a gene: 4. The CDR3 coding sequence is TGCGCCAGCAGTGAGTCAGGGACAGGGGCCGCTGAAGCTTTCTTT. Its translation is CASSESGTGAAEAFF.

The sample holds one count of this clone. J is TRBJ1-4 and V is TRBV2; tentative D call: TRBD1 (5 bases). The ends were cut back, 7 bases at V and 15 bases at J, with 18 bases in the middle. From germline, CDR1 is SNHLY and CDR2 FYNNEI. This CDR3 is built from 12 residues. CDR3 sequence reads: CASMGGKDKVFF. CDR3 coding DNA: TGTGCCAGCATGGGGGGGAAAGATAAGGTGTTTTTT.

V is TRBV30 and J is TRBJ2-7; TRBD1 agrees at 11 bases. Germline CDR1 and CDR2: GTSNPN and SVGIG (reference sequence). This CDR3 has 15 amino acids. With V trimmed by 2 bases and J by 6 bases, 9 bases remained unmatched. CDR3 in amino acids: CAWSQPGQGGSEQYF. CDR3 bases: TGTGCCTGGAGTCAACCGGGACAGGGGGGCTCCGAGCAGTACTTC.

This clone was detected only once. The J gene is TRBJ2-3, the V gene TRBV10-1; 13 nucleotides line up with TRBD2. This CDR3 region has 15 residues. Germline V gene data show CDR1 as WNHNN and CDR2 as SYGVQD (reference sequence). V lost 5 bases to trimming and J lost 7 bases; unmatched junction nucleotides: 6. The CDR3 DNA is TGCGCCAGCAGTCCTGGACTAGCGGGAGCTCATACGCAGTATTTT. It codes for CASSPGLAGAHTQYF.

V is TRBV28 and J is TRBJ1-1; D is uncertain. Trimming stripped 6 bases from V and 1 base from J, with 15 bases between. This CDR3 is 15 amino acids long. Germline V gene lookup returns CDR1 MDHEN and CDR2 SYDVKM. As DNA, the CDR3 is TGTGCCAGCAGCGCCGGGTCCTCTGGGAACACTGAAGCTTTCTTT. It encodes CASSAGSSGNTEAFF.

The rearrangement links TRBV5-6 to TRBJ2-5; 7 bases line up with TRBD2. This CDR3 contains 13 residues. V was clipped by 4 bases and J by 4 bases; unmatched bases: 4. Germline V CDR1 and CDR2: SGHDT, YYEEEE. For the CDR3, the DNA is TGTGCCAGCAGCGTGACTAGCACAGAGACCCAGTACTTC. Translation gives CASSVTSTETQYF.

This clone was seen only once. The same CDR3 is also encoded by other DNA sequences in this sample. The CDR3 DNA reads as TGTGCCAGCTCACCGAGGGACGGCTACACCTTC. Protein: CASSPRDGYTF. The rearrangement links TRBV18 to TRBJ1-2; possible D gene TRBD1, 5 bases. The CDR3 runs 11 residues. V dropped 3 bases and J dropped 8 bases, with 7 bases sitting between them. CDR1 KGHSH and CDR2 LQKENI come from the germline V gene.

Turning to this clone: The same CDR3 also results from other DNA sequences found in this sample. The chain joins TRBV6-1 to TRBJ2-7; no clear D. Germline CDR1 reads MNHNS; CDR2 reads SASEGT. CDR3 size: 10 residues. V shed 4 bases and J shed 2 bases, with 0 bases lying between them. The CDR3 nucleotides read TGTGCCAGCAGTGCCTACGAGCAGTACTTC. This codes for CASSAYEQYF.

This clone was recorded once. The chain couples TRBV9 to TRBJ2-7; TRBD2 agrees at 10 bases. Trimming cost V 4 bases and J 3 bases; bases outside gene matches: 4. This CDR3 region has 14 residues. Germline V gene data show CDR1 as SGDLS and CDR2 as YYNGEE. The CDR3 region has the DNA TGTGCCAGCAGCCAGGCTAGCGGGGGCTACGAGCAGTACTTC. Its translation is CASSQASGGYEQYF.

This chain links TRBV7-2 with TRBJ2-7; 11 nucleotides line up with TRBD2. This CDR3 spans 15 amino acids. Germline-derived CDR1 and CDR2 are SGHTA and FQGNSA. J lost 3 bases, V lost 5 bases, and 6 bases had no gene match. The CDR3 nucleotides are TGTGCCAGCAGCGTCAGACTAGCGGGACTCTACGAGCAGTACTTC. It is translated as CASSVRLAGLYEQYF.

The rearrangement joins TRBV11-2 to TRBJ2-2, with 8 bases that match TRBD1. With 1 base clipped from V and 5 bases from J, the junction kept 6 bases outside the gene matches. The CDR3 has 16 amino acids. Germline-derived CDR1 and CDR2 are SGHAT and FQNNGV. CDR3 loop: CASSLGTGGRTGELFF. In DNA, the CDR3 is TGTGCCAGCAGCTTAGGAACAGGGGGAAGGACCGGGGAGCTGTTTTTT. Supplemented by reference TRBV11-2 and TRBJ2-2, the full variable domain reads EAGVAQSPRYKIIEKRQSVAFWCNPISGHATLYWYQQILGQGPKLLIQFQNNGVVDDSQLPKDRFSAERLKGVDSTLKIQPAKLEDSAVYLCASSLGTGGRTGELFFGEGSRLTVL.

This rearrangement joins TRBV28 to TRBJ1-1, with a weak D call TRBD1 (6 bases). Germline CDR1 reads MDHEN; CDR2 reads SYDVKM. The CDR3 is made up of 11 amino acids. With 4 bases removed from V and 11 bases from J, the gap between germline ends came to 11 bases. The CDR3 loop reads CASSSMTGAFF. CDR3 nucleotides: TGTGCCAGCAGTTCTATGACAGGCGCTTTCTTT.